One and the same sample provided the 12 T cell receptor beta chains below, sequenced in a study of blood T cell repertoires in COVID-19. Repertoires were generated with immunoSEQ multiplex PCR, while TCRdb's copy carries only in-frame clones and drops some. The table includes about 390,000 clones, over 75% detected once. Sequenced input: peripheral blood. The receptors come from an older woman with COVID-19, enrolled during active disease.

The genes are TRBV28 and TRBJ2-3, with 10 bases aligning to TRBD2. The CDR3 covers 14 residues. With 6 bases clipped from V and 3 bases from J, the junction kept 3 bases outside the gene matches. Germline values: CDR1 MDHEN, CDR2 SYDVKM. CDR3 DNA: TGTGCCAGCAGGAGCGGGGGGGCAACAGATACGCAGTATTTT. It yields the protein CASRSGGATDTQYF.

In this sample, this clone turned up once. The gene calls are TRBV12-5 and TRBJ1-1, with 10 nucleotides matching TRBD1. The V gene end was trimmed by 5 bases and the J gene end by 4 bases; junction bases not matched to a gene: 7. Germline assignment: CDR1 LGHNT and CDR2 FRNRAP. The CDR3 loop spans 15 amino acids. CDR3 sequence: CASGPGTGALTEAFF. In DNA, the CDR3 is TGTGCTAGTGGTCCCGGGACAGGGGCGCTCACTGAAGCTTTCTTT.

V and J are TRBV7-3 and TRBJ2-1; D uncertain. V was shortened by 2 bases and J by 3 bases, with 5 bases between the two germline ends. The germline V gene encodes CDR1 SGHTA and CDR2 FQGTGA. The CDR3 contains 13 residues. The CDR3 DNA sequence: TGTGCCAGCAGCTTATATGTCTACAATGAGCAGTTCTTC. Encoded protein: CASSLYVYNEQFF.

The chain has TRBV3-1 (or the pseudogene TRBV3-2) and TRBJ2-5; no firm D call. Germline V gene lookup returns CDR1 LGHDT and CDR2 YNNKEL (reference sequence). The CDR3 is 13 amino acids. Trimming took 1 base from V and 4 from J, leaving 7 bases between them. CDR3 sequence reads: CASSQATGETQYF. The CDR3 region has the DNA TGTGCCAGCAGCCAAGCCACTGGAGAGACCCAGTACTTC.

The CDR3 is CASSFLRAGANVLTF. Here the CDR3 DNA reads TGTGCCAGCAGCTTCCTGAGGGCTGGGGCCAACGTCCTGACTTTC. V and J are TRBV5-6 and TRBJ2-6; possible D gene TRBD2, 5 bases. Between the trimmed V and J ends, which lost 2 bases and 2 bases, there was a span of 8 bases. Looked up from germline, CDR1 is SGHDT and CDR2 is YYEEEE. The CDR3 totals 15 residues.

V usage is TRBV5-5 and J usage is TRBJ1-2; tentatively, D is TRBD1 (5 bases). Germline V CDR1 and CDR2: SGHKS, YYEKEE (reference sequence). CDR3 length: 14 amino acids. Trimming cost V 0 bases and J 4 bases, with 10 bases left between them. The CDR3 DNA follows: TGTGCCAGCAGCTTGGCCGACAGAGCCTATGGCTACACCTTC. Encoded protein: CASSLADRAYGYTF.

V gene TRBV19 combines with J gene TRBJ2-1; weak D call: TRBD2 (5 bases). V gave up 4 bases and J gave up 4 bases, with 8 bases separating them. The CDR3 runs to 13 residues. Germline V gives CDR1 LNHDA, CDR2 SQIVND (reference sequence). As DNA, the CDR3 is TGTGCCAGTAGTACGGGAATTTACAATGAGCAGTTCTTC. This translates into CASSTGIYNEQFF.

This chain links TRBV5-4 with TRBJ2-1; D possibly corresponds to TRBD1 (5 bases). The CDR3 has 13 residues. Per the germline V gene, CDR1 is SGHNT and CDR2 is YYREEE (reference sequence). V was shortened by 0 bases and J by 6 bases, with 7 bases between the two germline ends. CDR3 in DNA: TGTGCCAGCAGCTTGGGACAGATCAATGAGCAGTTCTTC. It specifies CASSLGQINEQFF.

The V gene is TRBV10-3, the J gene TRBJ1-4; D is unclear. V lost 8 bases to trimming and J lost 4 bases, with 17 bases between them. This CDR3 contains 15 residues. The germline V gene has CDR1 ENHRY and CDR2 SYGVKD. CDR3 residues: CAIRPLVDYNEKLFF. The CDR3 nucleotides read TGTGCCATCCGCCCCCTGGTAGATTATAATGAAAAACTGTTTTTT.

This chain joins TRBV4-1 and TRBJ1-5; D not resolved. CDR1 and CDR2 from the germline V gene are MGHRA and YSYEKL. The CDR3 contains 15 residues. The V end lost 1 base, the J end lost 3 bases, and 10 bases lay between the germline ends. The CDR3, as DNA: TGCGCCAGCAGCCAAGCTTATGACAACAATCAGCCCCAGCATTTT. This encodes CASSQAYDNNQPQHF.

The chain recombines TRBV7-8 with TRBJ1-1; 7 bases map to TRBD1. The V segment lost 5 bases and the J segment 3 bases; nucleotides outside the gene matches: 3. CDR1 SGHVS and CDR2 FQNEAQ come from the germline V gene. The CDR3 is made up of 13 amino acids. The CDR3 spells CASSPDRDTEAFF. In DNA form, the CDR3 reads TGTGCCAGCAGCCCCGACAGGGACACTGAAGCTTTCTTT.

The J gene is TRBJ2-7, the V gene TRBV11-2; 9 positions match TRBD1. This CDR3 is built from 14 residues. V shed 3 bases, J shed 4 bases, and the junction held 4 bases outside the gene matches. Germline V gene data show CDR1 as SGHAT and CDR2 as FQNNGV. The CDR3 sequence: CASSFGTGSYEQYF. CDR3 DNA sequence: TGTGCCAGCAGCTTTGGGACAGGGTCTTACGAGCAGTACTTC.